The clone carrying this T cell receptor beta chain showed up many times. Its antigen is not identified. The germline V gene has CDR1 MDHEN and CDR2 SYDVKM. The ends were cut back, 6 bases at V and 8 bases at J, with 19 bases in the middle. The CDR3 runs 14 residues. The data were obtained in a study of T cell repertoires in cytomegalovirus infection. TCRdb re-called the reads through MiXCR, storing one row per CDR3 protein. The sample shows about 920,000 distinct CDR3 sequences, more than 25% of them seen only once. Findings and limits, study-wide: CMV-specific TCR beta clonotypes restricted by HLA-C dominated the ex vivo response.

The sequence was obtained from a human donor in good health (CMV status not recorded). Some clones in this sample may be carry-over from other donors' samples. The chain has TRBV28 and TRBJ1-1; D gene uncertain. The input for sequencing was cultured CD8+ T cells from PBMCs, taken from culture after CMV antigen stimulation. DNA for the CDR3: TGTGCCAGCAGCTCCAGGTTCGGGATTTTGGAAGCTTTCTTT. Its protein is CASSSRFGILEAFF.